Listed below are T cell receptor beta chains from one sample, sequenced in a study of cytotoxic CD8 clonotypes in ibrutinib-treated CLL. Data came from immunoSEQ multiplex PCR; TCRdb stores just in-frame clones and leaves some out. The sample lists 90,000 to 100,000 clones; about 78% were seen once. The material sequenced was PBMCs, taken after 12 months of ibrutinib treatment. The receptors come from a human donor with chronic lymphocytic leukemia. The CDR3 runs from the conserved cysteine through the conserved F or W. Fields, in order: clone size, J gene, V gene, D gene, CDR3 protein, CDR3 DNA. D genes are given only for firm matches. Part of the rows lack a size; the others show once, few, many or a class for expanded clones.

- TRBJ1-4 TRBV5-4 - CASSLGRPAKLFF TGTGCCAGCAGCTTGGGGCGGCCAGCAAAACTGTTTTTT
- TRBJ2-3 TRBV7-6 TRBD2 CASSLGLAGVDTQYF TGTGCCAGCAGCTTGGGACTAGCGGGGGTAGATACGCAGTATTTT
- TRBJ2-5 TRBV7-2 - CASSSESTATQYF TGTGCCAGCAGCTCAGAATCTACAGCGACCCAGTACTTC
- TRBJ1-1 TRBV5-1 - CASSRKGGDEAFF TGCGCCAGCAGTCGGAAGGGCGGTGATGAAGCTTTCTTT
- TRBJ1-2 TRBV2 - CASSETGRDGYTF TGTGCCAGCAGTGAGACGGGGAGGGATGGCTACACCTTC
few TRBJ1-5 TRBV5-4 TRBD1 CASSSGTGEQPQHF TGTGCCAGCAGTTCCGGGACAGGGGAACAGCCCCAGCATTTT
- TRBJ1-2 TRBV5-5 - CASSYEGRQTDGYTF TGTGCCAGCAGTTACGAGGGGAGACAGACGGATGGCTACACCTTC
- TRBJ2-2 TRBV7-7 - CASSRDINTGELFF TGTGCCAGCAGCCGGGACATCAACACCGGGGAGCTGTTTTTT
- TRBJ1-1 TRBV7-8 - CASSLGVGAEAFF TGTGCCAGCAGCTTGGGGGTAGGGGCTGAAGCTTTCTTT
- TRBJ2-3 TRBV6-5 TRBD2 CASRLAGGPDTQYF TGTGCCAGCAGGCTAGCGGGGGGTCCAGATACGCAGTATTTT
- TRBJ2-3 TRBV9 - CASSVEAGLADTQYF TGTGCCAGCAGCGTAGAAGCTGGTCTGGCAGATACGCAGTATTTT
- TRBJ2-2 TRBV7-3 - CASSAPGHSTGELFF TGTGCCAGCAGCGCCCCGGGACACTCAACCGGGGAGCTGTTTTTT
- TRBJ2-5 TRBV7-9 TRBD1 CASSLGTGQETQYF TGTGCCAGCAGCTTGGGGACAGGGCAAGAGACCCAGTACTTC
once TRBJ2-7 TRBV5-4 - CASSLYGPYEQYF TGTGCCAGCAGCTTGTATGGTCCCTACGAGCAGTACTTC
- TRBJ1-1 TRBV19 TRBD1 CASTQGAGTEAFF TGTGCCAGCACCCAGGGGGCAGGGACTGAAGCTTTCTTT
- TRBJ1-5 TRBV21-1 - CASSLHSLNQPQHF TGTGCCAGCAGCCTACATTCTCTCAATCAGCCCCAGCATTTT
once TRBJ2-7 TRBV30 - CAWRSDRLYEQYF TGTGCCTGGAGAAGTGACAGGCTGTACGAGCAGTACTTC
once TRBJ1-4 TRBV18 - CASSPPGATNEKLFF TGTGCCAGCTCACCCCCGGGGGCAACTAATGAAAAACTGTTTTTT
- TRBJ1-3 TRBV11-3 - CASSLFGQSSGNTIYF TGTGCCAGCAGCTTATTCGGACAGTCCTCTGGAAACACCATATATTTT
few TRBJ2-6 TRBV18 TRBD1 CASSPQPGGSGANVLTF TGTGCCAGCTCACCACAGCCAGGGGGTTCTGGGGCCAACGTCCTGACTTTC
- TRBJ1-1 TRBV5-1 - CASRNRENTEAFF TGCGCCAGCAGAAACAGGGAGAACACTGAAGCTTTCTTT
- TRBJ2-3 TRBV30 - CASGAGGNTDTQYF TGTGCCTCGGGGGCCGGGGGGAACACAGATACGCAGTATTTT
- TRBJ1-5 TRBV6-6 TRBD1 CASRIGTAQPQHF TGTGCCAGCAGAATAGGGACAGCTCAGCCCCAGCATTTT
- TRBJ1-1 TRBV19 - CASSRTRSNTEAFF TGTGCCAGTAGTCGGACAAGGTCGAACACTGAAGCTTTCTTT
- TRBJ1-1 TRBV6-1 - CASRATSGGGAFF TGTGCCAGCAGGGCCACCTCCGGGGGTGGAGCTTTCTTT
- TRBJ1-5 TRBV10-3 - CAISESPGQPQHF TGTGCCATCAGTGAGTCGCCGGGGCAGCCCCAGCATTTT
- TRBJ2-7 TRBV19 TRBD1 CASSPRTGQGEQYF TGTGCCAGTAGTCCCCGGACAGGGCAGGGAGAGCAGTACTTC
- TRBJ1-6 TRBV19 - CASSMADGYNSPLHF TGTGCCAGTAGTATGGCGGACGGGTATAATTCACCCCTCCACTTT
- TRBJ1-2 TRBV5-1 - CASSREGYGYTF TGCGCCAGCAGTAGGGAAGGCTATGGCTACACCTTC
- TRBJ2-7 TRBV5-1 - CASSSDGYEQYF TGCGCCAGCAGCTCGGACGGCTACGAGCAGTACTTC
few TRBJ1-4 TRBV5-1 - CASSKGFGEKLFF TGCGCCAGCAGTAAGGGGTTCGGAGAAAAACTGTTTTTT
- TRBJ2-1 TRBV7-3 - CASSLVWAGVDEQFF TGTGCCAGCAGCCTCGTCTGGGCAGGGGTCGATGAGCAGTTCTTC
- TRBJ1-4 TRBV6-1 - CASQYIDEKLFF TGTGCCAGCCAATACATTGATGAAAAACTGTTTTTT
many TRBJ2-3 TRBV18 - CASSRGEFTDTQYF TGTGCCAGCTCTAGAGGGGAGTTCACAGATACGCAGTATTTT
- TRBJ2-7 TRBV11-3 - CASSSSGEGSYEQYF TGTGCCAGCAGCTCTTCCGGTGAAGGCTCCTACGAGCAGTACTTC
- TRBJ1-2 TRBV6-6 - CASSFSGGYGYTF TGTGCCAGCAGTTTCTCGGGCGGCTATGGCTACACCTTC
- TRBJ2-3 TRBV13 - CASSPGGTDTQYF TGTGCCAGCAGCCCGGGAGGCACAGATACGCAGTATTTT
- TRBJ1-5 TRBV11-2 - CASSLALYQPQHF TGTGCCAGCAGCTTAGCGCTGTATCAGCCCCAGCATTTT
few TRBJ1-1 TRBV7-2 - CASSLGQTNTEAFF TGTGCCAGCAGCTTAGGACAGACGAACACTGAAGCTTTCTTT
- TRBJ1-4 TRBV6-5 - CASSYLLNEKLFF TGTGCCAGCAGTTACTTACTCAATGAAAAACTGTTTTTT
- TRBJ2-7 TRBV4-3 TRBD2 CASSQDLTSGTSYEQYF TGCGCCAGCAGCCAAGATCTTACTAGCGGGACTTCCTACGAGCAGTACTTC